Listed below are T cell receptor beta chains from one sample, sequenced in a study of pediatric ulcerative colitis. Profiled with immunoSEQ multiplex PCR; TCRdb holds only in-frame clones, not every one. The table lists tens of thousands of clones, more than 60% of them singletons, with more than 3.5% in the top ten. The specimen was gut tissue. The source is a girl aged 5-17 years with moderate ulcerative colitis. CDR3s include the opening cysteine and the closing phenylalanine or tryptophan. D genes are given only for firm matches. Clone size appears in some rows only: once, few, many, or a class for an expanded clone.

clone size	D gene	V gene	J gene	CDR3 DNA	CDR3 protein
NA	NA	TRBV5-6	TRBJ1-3	TGTGCCAGCAGCAGGGACGCTGGAAACACCATATATTTT	CASSRDAGNTIYF
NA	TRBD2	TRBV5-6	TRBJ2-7	TGTGCCAGCAGCTTCGGACTAGCGGGAGTCTCCTACGAGCAGTACTTC	CASSFGLAGVSYEQYF
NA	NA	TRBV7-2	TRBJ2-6	TGTGCCAGCAGCGCCCCCCTAGAGGCAATGACTTTC	CASSAPLEAMTF
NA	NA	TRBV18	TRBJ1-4	TGTGCCAGCTCACCTCTCCAGGACCGTGGAAGTGAAAAACTGTTTTTT	CASSPLQDRGSEKLFF
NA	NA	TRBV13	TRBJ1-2	TGTGCCAGCAGCTTAGGCCTCCCCGGCGATGGCTACACCTTC	CASSLGLPGDGYTF
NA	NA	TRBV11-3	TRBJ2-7	TGTGCCAGCAGCTGGGGGGTTTTGGGAGAGCAGTACTTC	CASSWGVLGEQYF
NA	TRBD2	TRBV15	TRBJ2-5	TGTGCCACCAGCAGGGGACTAGCGGGGGTGGAGACCCAGTACTTC	CATSRGLAGVETQYF
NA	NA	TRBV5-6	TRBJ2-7	TGTGCCAGCAGCGTATCCTACGAGCAGTACTTC	CASSVSYEQYF
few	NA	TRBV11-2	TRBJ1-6	TGTGCCAGCAGCTTAGAGGCTGGGGGAGCGAATTCACCCCTCCACTTT	CASSLEAGGANSPLHF
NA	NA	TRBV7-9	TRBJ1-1	TGTGCCAGCAGCACGATACGGGGGGAGAACACTGAAGCTTTCTTT	CASSTIRGENTEAFF
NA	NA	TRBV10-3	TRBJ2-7	TGTGCCATCAGTCCTGACCCCCGCGGGCCCTACGAGCAGTACTTC	CAISPDPRGPYEQYF
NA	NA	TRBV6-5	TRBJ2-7	TGTGCCAGCAGTTACAGGACAGACAACTACGAGCAGTACTTC	CASSYRTDNYEQYF
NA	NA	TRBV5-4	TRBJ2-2	TGTGCCAGCAGCTTGCGGCAGGGGAGGACCGGGGAGCTGTTTTTT	CASSLRQGRTGELFF
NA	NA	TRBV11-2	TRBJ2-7	TGTGCCAGCAGCCCCAGCCGGGGGTCTTCCGAGCAGTACTTC	CASSPSRGSSEQYF
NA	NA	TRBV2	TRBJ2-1	TGTGCCAGCAGGCCCCTCAATGAGCAGTTCTTC	CASRPLNEQFF
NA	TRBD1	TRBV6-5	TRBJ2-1	TGTGCCAGCAGTCTAGGACAGGGCCACAATGAGCAGTTCTTC	CASSLGQGHNEQFF
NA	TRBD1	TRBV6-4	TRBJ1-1	TGTGCCAGCAGTGACCGCGGACAGGGGCCCCCTGAAGCTTTCTTT	CASSDRGQGPPEAFF
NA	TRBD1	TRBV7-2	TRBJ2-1	TGTGCCAGCAGCTTGCTTCCGGGACAGGGGGCTAGCCTGGTCTTC	CASSLLPGQGASLVF
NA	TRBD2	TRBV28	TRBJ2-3	TGTGCCAGCACCCTAGGACTAGCGGGAGTCGCGGATACGCAGTATTTT	CASTLGLAGVADTQYF
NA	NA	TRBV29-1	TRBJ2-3	TGCAGCGTTGGGGGCACCTTCACAGATACGCAGTATTTT	CSVGGTFTDTQYF
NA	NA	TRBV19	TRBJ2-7	TGTGCCAGTAGTATAAGAGGGCCAGCCTACGAGCAGTACTTC	CASSIRGPAYEQYF
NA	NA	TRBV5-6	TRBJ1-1	TGTGCCAGCAGCTTGGAGGGAATGGGGAAGAACACTGAAGCTTTCTTT	CASSLEGMGKNTEAFF
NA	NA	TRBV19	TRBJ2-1	TGTGCCAGTAGCCCGGAGTCGTCCTACAATGAGCAGTTCTTC	CASSPESSYNEQFF
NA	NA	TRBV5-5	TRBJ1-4	TGTGCCAGCAGCTTGGAGGGGACTTACAATGAAAAACTGTTTTTT	CASSLEGTYNEKLFF
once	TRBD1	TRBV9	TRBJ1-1	TGTGCCAGCAGCGCCCGTCCGGGACAGGGAAAAGCTTTCTTT	CASSARPGQGKAFF
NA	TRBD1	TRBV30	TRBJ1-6	TGTGCCTGGAGGGATTACAGGGGGCTCTCACCCCTCCACTTT	CAWRDYRGLSPLHF
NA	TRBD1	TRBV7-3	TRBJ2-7	TGTGCCAGCAGCCCCGGCGCCGGGACAGGGTCCTACGAGCAGTACTTC	CASSPGAGTGSYEQYF
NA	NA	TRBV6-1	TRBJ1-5	TGTGCCAGCAGTGCTGTTCCAAGGAGCAATCAGCCCCAGCATTTT	CASSAVPRSNQPQHF
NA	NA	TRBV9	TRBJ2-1	TGTGCCAGCAGCGTGGGGCAGTACAATGAGCAGTTCTTC	CASSVGQYNEQFF
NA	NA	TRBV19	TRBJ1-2	TGTGCCAGTAGCCAACCATGGAATATCCGGTCCCTTTATGGCTACACCTTC	CASSQPWNIRSLYGYTF
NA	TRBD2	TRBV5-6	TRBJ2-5	TGTGCCAGCAGCTTGTATTTGCGGGAGGGCGTGAGAGAGACCCAGTACTTC	CASSLYLREGVRETQYF
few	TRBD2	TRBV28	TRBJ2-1	TGTGCCAGCAGTGGGACTAGCGTATTGAATGAGCAGTTCTTC	CASSGTSVLNEQFF
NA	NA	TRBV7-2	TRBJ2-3	TGTGCCAGCAATACGCTCCGATCAGATACGCAGTATTTT	CASNTLRSDTQYF
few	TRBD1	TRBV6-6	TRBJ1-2	TGTGCCAGCAGTCTGACAGGGGACCACTATGGCTACACCTTC	CASSLTGDHYGYTF
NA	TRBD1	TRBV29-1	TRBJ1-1	TGCAGCGTGGGGACAGGGACGAACACTGAAGCTTTCTTT	CSVGTGTNTEAFF
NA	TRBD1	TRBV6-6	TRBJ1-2	TGTGCCAGCACCAGGGGGGAAGGATATGGCTACACCTTC	CASTRGEGYGYTF
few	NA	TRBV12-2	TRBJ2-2	TGTGCAAGTCCAAAGACCGGAACTCACGCGAACACCGGGGAGCTGTTTTTT	CASPKTGTHANTGELFF
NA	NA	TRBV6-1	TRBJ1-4	TGTGCCAGCCAGCCCGGGTGGTATGAAAAACTGTTTTTT	CASQPGWYEKLFF
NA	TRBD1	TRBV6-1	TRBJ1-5	TGTGCCAGTGGGACAGGTTCCAATCAGCCCCAGCATTTT	CASGTGSNQPQHF
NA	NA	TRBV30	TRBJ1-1	TGTGCCTGGAGTGTAAGGGCAGGTCGGGGCACTGAAGCTTTCTTT	CAWSVRAGRGTEAFF
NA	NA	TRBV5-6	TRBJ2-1	TGTGCCAGCAGCGCACTGGGGTGGGGGGACAATGAGCAGTTCTTC	CASSALGWGDNEQFF
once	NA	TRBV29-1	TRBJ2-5	TGCAGCGTTGGATTCCGGATTCGGTTAGAGACCCAGTACTTC	CSVGFRIRLETQYF
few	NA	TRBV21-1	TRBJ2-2	TGTGCCAGCAGCAGCCCACCGGGACAGGGGGCGGACACCGGGGAGCTGTTTTTT	CASSSPPGQGADTGELFF
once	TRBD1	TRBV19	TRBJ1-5	TGTGCCAGTAGTACGGGACAGGGGGCAAGTCAGCCCCAGCATTTT	CASSTGQGASQPQHF
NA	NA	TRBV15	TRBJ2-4	TGTGCCACCAGCAAGGGGGGTCTGGCCAAAAACATTCAGTACTTC	CATSKGGLAKNIQYF
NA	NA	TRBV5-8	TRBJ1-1	TGTGCCAGCAGCTTGACGAACACTAAAGCTTTCTTT	CASSLTNTKAFF